This paragraph reports one T cell receptor (beta chain). Germline V gene data show CDR1 as MNHEY and CDR2 as SMNVEV (reference sequence). This CDR3 spans 15 amino acids. Trimming shortened V by 5 bases and J by 1 base, and 14 bases separated the two germline ends. This sample was included in a study of blood T cell repertoires in COVID-19. Study-wide context: Samples taken during acute and convalescent COVID-19 were collected in the United States, Italy and Spain.

TCRdb's copy holds only in-frame clones and misses some; the assay was immunoSEQ multiplex PCR. Among 250,000 to 350,000 clones, approximately 91% were seen once, and the ten largest hold 9% to 9.5%. The sequence came from a man between 18 and 35 years old with active or convalescent COVID-19. The sequenced sample was peripheral blood. V is TRBV27 and J is TRBJ1-1; D gene ambiguous. The CDR3 region has the DNA TGTGCCAGCAGTCCGTACGAGGGCCGGAACACTGAAGCTTTCTTT. Its translation is CASSPYEGRNTEAFF.